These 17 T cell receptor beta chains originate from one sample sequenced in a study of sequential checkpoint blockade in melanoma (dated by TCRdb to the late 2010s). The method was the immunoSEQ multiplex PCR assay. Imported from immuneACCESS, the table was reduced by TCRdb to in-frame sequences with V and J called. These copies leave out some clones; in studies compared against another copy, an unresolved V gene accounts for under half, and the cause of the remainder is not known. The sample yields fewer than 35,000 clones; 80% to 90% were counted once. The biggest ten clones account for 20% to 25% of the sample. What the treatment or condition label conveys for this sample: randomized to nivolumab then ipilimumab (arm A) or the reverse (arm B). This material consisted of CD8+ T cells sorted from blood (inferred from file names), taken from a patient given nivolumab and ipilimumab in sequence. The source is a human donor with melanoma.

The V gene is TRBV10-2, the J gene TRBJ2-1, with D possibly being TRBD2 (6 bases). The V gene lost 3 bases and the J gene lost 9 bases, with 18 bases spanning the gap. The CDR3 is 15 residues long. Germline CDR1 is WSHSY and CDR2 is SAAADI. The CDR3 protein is CASSEGPGVGFEQFF. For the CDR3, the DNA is TGCGCCAGCAGTGAAGGTCCGGGGGTGGGGTTTGAGCAGTTCTTC.

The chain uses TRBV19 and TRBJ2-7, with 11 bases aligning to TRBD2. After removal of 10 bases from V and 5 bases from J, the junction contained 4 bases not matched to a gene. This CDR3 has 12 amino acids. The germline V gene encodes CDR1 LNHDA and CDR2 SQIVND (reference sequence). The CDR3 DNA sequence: TGTGCCACCTATAGCGGGGGGGACGAGCAGTACTTC. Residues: CATYSGGDEQYF.

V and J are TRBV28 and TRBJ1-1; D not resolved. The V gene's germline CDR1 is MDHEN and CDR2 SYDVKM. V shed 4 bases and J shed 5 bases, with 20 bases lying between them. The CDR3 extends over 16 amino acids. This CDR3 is CASSSRASWALTEAFF. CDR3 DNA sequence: TGTGCCAGCAGTTCGAGGGCGTCTTGGGCCTTGACTGAAGCTTTCTTT.

CDR3 sequence (DNA): TGTGCCAGCAGCTTAATTCGGGGGACCCTCTACGAGCAGTACTTC. Its protein product is CASSLIRGTLYEQYF. The chain combines TRBV11-2 with TRBJ2-7, with D possibly matching TRBD2 (6 bases). Trimming removed 2 bases at V and 3 bases at J, with 14 bases between. This CDR3 is 15 amino acids long. Germline CDR1 SGHAT, CDR2 FQNNGV.

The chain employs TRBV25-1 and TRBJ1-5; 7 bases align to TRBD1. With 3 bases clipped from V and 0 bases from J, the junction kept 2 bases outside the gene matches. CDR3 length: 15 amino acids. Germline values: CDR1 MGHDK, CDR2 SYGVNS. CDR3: CASSETGSSNQPQHF. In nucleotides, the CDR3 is TGTGCCAGCAGTGAGACAGGGAGTAGCAATCAGCCCCAGCATTTT.

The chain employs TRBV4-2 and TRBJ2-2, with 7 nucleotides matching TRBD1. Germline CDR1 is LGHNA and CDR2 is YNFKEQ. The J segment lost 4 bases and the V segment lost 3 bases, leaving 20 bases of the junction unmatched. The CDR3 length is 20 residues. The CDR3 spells CASSQPRALGQPYLTGELFF. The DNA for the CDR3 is TGTGCCAGCAGCCAGCCAAGGGCACTGGGACAGCCCTACCTCACCGGGGAGCTGTTTTTT.

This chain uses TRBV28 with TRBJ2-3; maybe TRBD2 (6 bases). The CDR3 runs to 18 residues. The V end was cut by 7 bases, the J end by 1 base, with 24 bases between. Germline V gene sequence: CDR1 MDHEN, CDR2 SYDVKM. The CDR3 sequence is CASTPLESGTEGTDTQYF. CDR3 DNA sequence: TGTGCCAGCACCCCTTTGGAGTCCGGGACTGAAGGCACAGATACGCAGTATTTT.

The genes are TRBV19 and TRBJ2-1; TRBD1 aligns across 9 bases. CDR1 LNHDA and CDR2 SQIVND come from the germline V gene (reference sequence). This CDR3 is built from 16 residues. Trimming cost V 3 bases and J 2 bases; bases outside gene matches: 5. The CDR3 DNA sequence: TGTGCCAGTAGTATTCAGTGGACAGGGGCCTACAATGAGCAGTTCTTC. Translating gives CASSIQWTGAYNEQFF.

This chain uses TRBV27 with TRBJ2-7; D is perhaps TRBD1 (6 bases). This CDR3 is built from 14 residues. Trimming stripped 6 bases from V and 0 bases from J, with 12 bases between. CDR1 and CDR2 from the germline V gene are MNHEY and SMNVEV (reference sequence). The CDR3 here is CASSARDNSYEQYF. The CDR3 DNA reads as TGTGCCAGCAGCGCCCGGGACAACTCCTACGAGCAGTACTTC.

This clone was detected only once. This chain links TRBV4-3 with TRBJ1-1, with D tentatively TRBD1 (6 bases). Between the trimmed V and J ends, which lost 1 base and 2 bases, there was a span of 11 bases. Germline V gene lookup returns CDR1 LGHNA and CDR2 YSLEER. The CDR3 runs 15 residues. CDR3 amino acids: CASSQGTVDNTEAFF. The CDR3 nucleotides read TGCGCCAGCAGCCAAGGGACAGTGGATAACACTGAAGCTTTCTTT.

CDR3: CASSSGTGESDRDNGYTF. The CDR3, as DNA: TGTGCCAGCAGCTCCGGGACAGGGGAATCGGATCGGGACAATGGCTACACCTTC. The V and J genes are TRBV7-9 and TRBJ1-2; TRBD1 matches 10 bases. The CDR3 has 18 residues. From germline, CDR1 is SEHNR and CDR2 FQNEAQ (reference sequence). V shed 4 bases and J 6 bases; nucleotides not matched to a gene: 17. Supplemented by reference TRBV7-9 and TRBJ1-2, the full variable domain reads DTGVSQNPRHKITKRGQNVTFRCDPISEHNRLYWYRQTLGQGPEFLTYFQNEAQLEKSRLLSDRFSAERPKGSFSTLEIQRTEQGDSAMYLCASSSGTGESDRDNGYTFGSGTRLTVV.

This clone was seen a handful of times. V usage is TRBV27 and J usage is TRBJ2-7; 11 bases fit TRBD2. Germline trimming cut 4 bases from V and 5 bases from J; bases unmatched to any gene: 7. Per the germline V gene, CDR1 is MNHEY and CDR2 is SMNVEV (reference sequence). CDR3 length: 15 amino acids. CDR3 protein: CASSSIAGGPNEQYF. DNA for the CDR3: TGTGCCAGCAGTTCAATAGCGGGAGGGCCCAACGAGCAGTACTTC.

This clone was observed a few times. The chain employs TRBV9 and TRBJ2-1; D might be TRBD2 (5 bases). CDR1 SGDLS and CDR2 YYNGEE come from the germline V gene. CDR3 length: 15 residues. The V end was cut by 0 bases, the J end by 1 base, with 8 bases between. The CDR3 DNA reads TGTGCCAGCAGCGTAGTCGGGGAGTCCTACAATGAGCAGTTCTTC. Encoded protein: CASSVVGESYNEQFF.

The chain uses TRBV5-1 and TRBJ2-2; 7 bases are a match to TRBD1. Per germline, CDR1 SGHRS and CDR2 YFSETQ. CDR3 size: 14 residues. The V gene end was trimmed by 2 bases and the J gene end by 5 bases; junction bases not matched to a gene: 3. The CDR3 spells CASSFGTVTGELFF. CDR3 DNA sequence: TGCGCCAGCAGCTTCGGGACAGTAACCGGGGAGCTGTTTTTT.

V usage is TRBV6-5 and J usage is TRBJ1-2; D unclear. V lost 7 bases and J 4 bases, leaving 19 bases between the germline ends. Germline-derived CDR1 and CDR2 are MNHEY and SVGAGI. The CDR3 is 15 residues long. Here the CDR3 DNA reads TGTGCCAGCACGTCCGGGGATTCACTAAGCTATGGCTACACCTTC. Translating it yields CASTSGDSLSYGYTF.

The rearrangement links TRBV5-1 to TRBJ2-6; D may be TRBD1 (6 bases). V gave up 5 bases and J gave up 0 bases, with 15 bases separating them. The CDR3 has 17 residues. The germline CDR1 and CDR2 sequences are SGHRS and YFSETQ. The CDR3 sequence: CASRPIPGVSGANVLTF. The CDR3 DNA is TGCGCCAGCAGACCGATCCCAGGGGTCTCTGGGGCCAACGTCCTGACTTTC.

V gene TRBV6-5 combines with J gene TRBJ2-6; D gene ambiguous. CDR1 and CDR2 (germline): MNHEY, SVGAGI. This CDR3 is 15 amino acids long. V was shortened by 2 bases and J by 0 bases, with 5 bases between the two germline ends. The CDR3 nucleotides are TGTGCCAGCAGTTACACTAACTCTGGGGCCAACGTCCTGACTTTC. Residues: CASSYTNSGANVLTF.